The rows below give T cell receptor beta chains drawn from one sample of a study of T cells after yellow fever vaccination. TCRdb reprocessed the 5' RACE reads with MiXCR, giving one entry per CDR3 protein. The table records 45,000 to 75,000 distinct CDR3 sequences, about 5.2% of them present only once. The sample here was PBMCs, either bulk or a sorted T-cell subset (CD4+, CD8+, memory, or dextramer-sorted; not recorded which), taken on the day of the yellow fever booster vaccination. These receptor sequences come from a man younger than 35 who received the YFV17D yellow fever vaccine. The CDR3 runs from the conserved cysteine through the conserved F or W. Fields, in order: D gene, V gene, J gene, clone size, CDR3 protein, CDR3 DNA. A D gene is named only where the DNA matches it firmly. Not every row has a clone size; where given, it reads once, few, many or a size class.

d_gene: -; v_gene: TRBV6-5; j_gene: TRBJ1-1; abundance: many; CDR3aa: CASSYYGQLNTEAFF; CDR3nt: TGTGCCAGCAGTTACTACGGACAGCTGAACACTGAAGCTTTCTTT
d_gene: -; v_gene: TRBV20-1; j_gene: TRBJ2-1; abundance: few; CDR3aa: CSAPQDRYNEQFF; CDR3nt: TGCAGTGCGCCCCAGGACCGCTACAATGAGCAGTTCTTC
d_gene: -; v_gene: TRBV6-5; j_gene: TRBJ1-5; abundance: -; CDR3aa: CASSRVTGQPQHF; CDR3nt: TGTGCCAGCAGTAGGGTCACAGGGCAGCCCCAGCATTTT
d_gene: -; v_gene: TRBV7-9; j_gene: TRBJ2-2; abundance: many; CDR3aa: CASSHFPSGELFF; CDR3nt: TGTGCCAGCAGCCACTTTCCTTCCGGGGAGCTGTTTTTT
d_gene: -; v_gene: TRBV10-3; j_gene: TRBJ2-1; abundance: many; CDR3aa: CAISESGGDNEQFF; CDR3nt: TGTGCCATCAGTGAGTCCGGCGGTGACAATGAGCAGTTCTTC
d_gene: -; v_gene: TRBV29-1; j_gene: TRBJ1-2; abundance: many; CDR3aa: CSVGANYGYTF; CDR3nt: TGCAGCGTAGGGGCTAACTATGGCTACACCTTC
d_gene: -; v_gene: TRBV7-2; j_gene: TRBJ2-3; abundance: -; CDR3aa: CASSLTSLDTQYF; CDR3nt: TGTGCCAGCAGCTTAACGTCCCTAGATACGCAGTATTTT
d_gene: -; v_gene: TRBV6-1; j_gene: TRBJ2-7; abundance: -; CDR3aa: CASRIKESSYEQYF; CDR3nt: TGTGCCAGCAGGATCAAGGAGAGCTCCTACGAGCAGTACTTC
d_gene: TRBD1; v_gene: TRBV12-5; j_gene: TRBJ2-6; abundance: -; CDR3aa: CASGRAGTGGAGANVLTF; CDR3nt: TGTGCTAGTGGTCGGGCCGGGACAGGGGGAGCTGGGGCCAACGTCCTGACTTTC
d_gene: TRBD1; v_gene: TRBV20-1; j_gene: TRBJ2-5; abundance: few; CDR3aa: CSAVQGEGQETQYF; CDR3nt: TGCAGTGCTGTACAGGGGGAAGGCCAAGAGACCCAGTACTTC
d_gene: TRBD2; v_gene: TRBV7-8; j_gene: TRBJ2-3; abundance: many; CDR3aa: CASSSVSGTDTQYF; CDR3nt: TGTGCCAGCAGCTCCGTTAGCGGGACAGATACGCAGTATTTT
d_gene: TRBD2; v_gene: TRBV7-2; j_gene: TRBJ2-1; abundance: many; CDR3aa: CASSLWTSGLDEQFF; CDR3nt: TGTGCCAGCAGCTTATGGACTAGCGGTTTGGATGAGCAGTTCTTC
d_gene: TRBD2; v_gene: TRBV6-5; j_gene: TRBJ2-3; abundance: many; CDR3aa: CASSYRLAVGTDTQYF; CDR3nt: TGTGCCAGCAGTTACCGACTAGCGGTTGGCACAGATACGCAGTATTTT
d_gene: -; v_gene: TRBV7-2; j_gene: TRBJ1-5; abundance: few; CDR3aa: CASSLGSLGNQPQHF; CDR3nt: TGTGCCAGCAGCTTAGGGTCGTTAGGAAATCAGCCCCAGCATTTT
d_gene: -; v_gene: TRBV7-2; j_gene: TRBJ2-5; abundance: many; CDR3aa: CASSLYFGETQYF; CDR3nt: TGTGCCAGCAGCTTATACTTCGGGGAGACCCAGTACTTC
d_gene: TRBD2; v_gene: TRBV28; j_gene: TRBJ2-1; abundance: few; CDR3aa: CASSLWTSGASEQFF; CDR3nt: TGTGCCAGCAGTTTATGGACTAGCGGGGCGAGTGAGCAGTTCTTC
d_gene: TRBD2; v_gene: TRBV9; j_gene: TRBJ2-7; abundance: few; CDR3aa: CASSVVAGGPNEQYF; CDR3nt: TGTGCCAGCAGCGTAGTGGCGGGGGGGCCCAACGAGCAGTACTTC
d_gene: -; v_gene: TRBV5-1; j_gene: TRBJ2-1; abundance: many; CDR3aa: CASSLRQTRSIYNEQFF; CDR3nt: TGCGCCAGCAGCTTGAGGCAGACCCGATCCATCTACAATGAGCAGTTCTTC
d_gene: -; v_gene: TRBV3-1; j_gene: TRBJ1-5; abundance: many; CDR3aa: CASSQGAGWSSNQPQHF; CDR3nt: TGTGCCAGCAGCCAAGGGGCAGGGTGGTCGAGCAATCAGCCCCAGCATTTT
d_gene: -; v_gene: TRBV3-1; j_gene: TRBJ1-1; abundance: few; CDR3aa: CASSLSLGGTEAFF; CDR3nt: TGTGCCAGCAGCCTTAGCCTGGGAGGGACTGAAGCTTTCTTT
d_gene: TRBD2; v_gene: TRBV7-6; j_gene: TRBJ2-3; abundance: many; CDR3aa: CASSARTSKKDTQYF; CDR3nt: TGTGCCAGCAGCGCCCGGACTAGCAAAAAGGATACGCAGTATTTT
d_gene: TRBD2; v_gene: TRBV7-9; j_gene: TRBJ2-3; abundance: many; CDR3aa: CASSLQRTSGADTQYF; CDR3nt: TGTGCCAGCAGCCTCCAGAGGACTAGCGGGGCGGATACGCAGTATTTT
d_gene: -; v_gene: TRBV20-1; j_gene: TRBJ1-1; abundance: -; CDR3aa: CSARDFLGRRNTEAFF; CDR3nt: TGCAGTGCTAGAGATTTTTTAGGGAGGCGTAACACTGAAGCTTTCTTT
d_gene: -; v_gene: TRBV2; j_gene: TRBJ2-5; abundance: many; CDR3aa: CASSGVLGVHQETQYF; CDR3nt: TGTGCCAGCAGTGGGGTCTTGGGGGTGCACCAAGAGACCCAGTACTTC
d_gene: TRBD2; v_gene: TRBV5-1; j_gene: TRBJ2-7; abundance: many; CDR3aa: CASSRSGGPLSEQYF; CDR3nt: TGCGCCAGCAGCCGTAGCGGGGGCCCGCTCAGCGAGCAGTACTTC
d_gene: TRBD1; v_gene: TRBV6-2/TRBV6-3; j_gene: TRBJ2-2; abundance: many; CDR3aa: CASSQTGEVRELFF; CDR3nt: TGTGCCAGCAGCCAGACAGGGGAGGTGCGGGAGCTGTTTTTT
d_gene: -; v_gene: TRBV6-5; j_gene: TRBJ1-6; abundance: -; CDR3aa: CASSYGQFATNSPLHF; CDR3nt: TGTGCCAGCAGTTACGGGCAGTTTGCCACTAATTCACCCCTCCACTTT
d_gene: -; v_gene: TRBV9; j_gene: TRBJ2-7; abundance: many; CDR3aa: CASSRWQASYEQYF; CDR3nt: TGTGCCAGCAGCCGTTGGCAGGCTTCCTACGAGCAGTACTTC
d_gene: -; v_gene: TRBV29-1; j_gene: TRBJ2-2; abundance: -; CDR3aa: CSTTGTTNTGELFF; CDR3nt: TGCAGCACAACCGGGACAACTAACACCGGGGAGCTGTTTTTT
d_gene: TRBD1; v_gene: TRBV11-1; j_gene: TRBJ2-3; abundance: few; CDR3aa: CASSRYRGNTDTQYF; CDR3nt: TGTGCCAGCAGTCGATACAGGGGTAACACAGATACGCAGTATTTT
d_gene: -; v_gene: TRBV4-2; j_gene: TRBJ1-2; abundance: many; CDR3aa: CASSQGGGLYGYTF; CDR3nt: TGTGCCAGCAGCCAAGGCGGCGGCCTCTATGGCTACACCTTC
d_gene: TRBD1; v_gene: TRBV6-2/TRBV6-3; j_gene: TRBJ1-5; abundance: many; CDR3aa: CASSRQGSQPQHF; CDR3nt: TGTGCCAGCAGTCGACAGGGCAGTCAGCCCCAGCATTTT
d_gene: TRBD2; v_gene: TRBV7-9; j_gene: TRBJ2-5; abundance: many; CDR3aa: CASTLGGGLETQYF; CDR3nt: TGTGCCAGCACCCTTGGCGGGGGGTTGGAGACCCAGTACTTC
d_gene: TRBD2; v_gene: TRBV24-1; j_gene: TRBJ2-2; abundance: few; CDR3aa: CATSDSGTSGGTRPGELFF; CDR3nt: TGTGCCACCAGTGATTCCGGGACTAGCGGGGGTACCCGGCCCGGGGAGCTGTTTTTT
d_gene: -; v_gene: TRBV5-1; j_gene: TRBJ2-6; abundance: -; CDR3aa: CASSFTHTASGANVLTF; CDR3nt: TGCGCCAGCAGCTTTACCCATACAGCCTCTGGGGCCAACGTCCTGACTTTC
d_gene: TRBD1; v_gene: TRBV7-9; j_gene: TRBJ2-7; abundance: few; CDR3aa: CASSKGQGVMYEQYF; CDR3nt: TGTGCCAGCAGCAAAGGACAGGGGGTAATGTACGAGCAGTACTTC
d_gene: TRBD2; v_gene: TRBV20-1; j_gene: TRBJ2-3; abundance: many; CDR3aa: CSARKLAGGSPDTQYF; CDR3nt: TGCAGTGCTAGAAAACTAGCGGGGGGCAGCCCAGATACGCAGTATTTT
d_gene: -; v_gene: TRBV5-1; j_gene: TRBJ2-7; abundance: many; CDR3aa: CASSFSRDTASVEQYF; CDR3nt: TGCGCCAGCAGCTTTTCCCGGGACACGGCTTCGGTCGAGCAGTACTTC
d_gene: TRBD2; v_gene: TRBV5-4; j_gene: TRBJ2-3; abundance: -; CDR3aa: CASSLVPSGGTTDTQYF; CDR3nt: TGTGCCAGCAGCTTGGTGCCCAGCGGGGGCACCACAGATACGCAGTATTTT
d_gene: -; v_gene: TRBV4-1; j_gene: TRBJ1-1; abundance: many; CDR3aa: CASSPGTNTEAFF; CDR3nt: TGCGCCAGCAGCCCAGGCACGAACACTGAAGCTTTCTTT